The subject of this entry is one T cell receptor (beta chain). Physicians reached a diagnosis by relying on clinical symptoms, serum thyroxine, TRAb, thyroid ultrasound and orbital computed tomography. The data are from a study of Graves' ophthalmopathy and Graves' hyperthyroidism. The germline V and J ends were trimmed by 0 bases and 2 bases, with 19 bases remaining between them. The CDR3 covers 18 residues. Germline V gene data show CDR1 as LGHNA and CDR2 as YNFKEQ. RNA transcripts were the template, and TCR beta CDR3 regions were amplified from them. After a first-round RT-PCR with HTBI primers, a second-round multiplex PCR was run. TCRdb redid the calling of the multiplex PCR reads with MiXCR, one entry per CDR3 protein. The sample includes 40,000 to 50,000 distinct CDR3 sequences, 40% to 65% of them seen just once.

V and J are TRBV4-2 and TRBJ2-5; TRBD1 might be the D (6 bases). This TCR came from an adult man with Graves' ophthalmopathy. The sample was peripheral blood. CDR3 region: CASSQDLGAGYDQETQYF. CDR3 nucleotides: TGTGCCAGCAGCCAAGATCTGGGGGCAGGGTACGATCAAGAGACCCAGTACTTC.